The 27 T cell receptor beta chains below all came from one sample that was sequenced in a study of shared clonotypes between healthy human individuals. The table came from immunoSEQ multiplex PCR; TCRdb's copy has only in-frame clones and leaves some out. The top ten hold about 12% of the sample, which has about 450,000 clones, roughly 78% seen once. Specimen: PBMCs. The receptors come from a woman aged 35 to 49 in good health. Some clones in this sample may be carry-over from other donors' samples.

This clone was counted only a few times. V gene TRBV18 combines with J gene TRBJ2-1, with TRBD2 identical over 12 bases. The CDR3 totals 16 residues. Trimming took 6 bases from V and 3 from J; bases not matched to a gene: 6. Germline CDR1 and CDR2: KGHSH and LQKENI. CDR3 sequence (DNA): TGTGCCAGCTCCCGACTAGCGGGAGACGACTACAATGAGCAGTTCTTC. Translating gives CASSRLAGDDYNEQFF.

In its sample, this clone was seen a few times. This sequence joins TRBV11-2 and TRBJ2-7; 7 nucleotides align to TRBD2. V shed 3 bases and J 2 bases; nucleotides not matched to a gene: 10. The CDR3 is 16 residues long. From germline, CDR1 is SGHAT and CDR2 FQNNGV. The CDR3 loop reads CASSLWLVGTTYEQYF. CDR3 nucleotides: TGTGCCAGCAGCTTGTGGCTCGTGGGGACTACCTACGAGCAGTACTTC.

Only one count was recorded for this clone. CDR3 DNA: TGCGCCAGCAGCCAAGAATTTACAATCCCCGGGGAGCTGTTTTTT. It is translated as CASSQEFTIPGELFF. The J gene is TRBJ2-2, the V gene TRBV4-1; D is uncertain. Trimming cost V 0 bases and J 6 bases, with 11 bases left between them. The CDR3 contains 15 residues. Germline CDR1 reads MGHRA; CDR2 reads YSYEKL.

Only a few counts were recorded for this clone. As DNA, the CDR3 is TGTGCCAGTAGTCCGCTACAGGGGGCTGAAGCTTTCTTT. This encodes CASSPLQGAEAFF. This chain links TRBV19 with TRBJ1-1; 8 nucleotides line up with TRBD1. Unmatched junction bases numbered 5, after V lost 5 bases and J lost 6 bases. CDR1 is LNHDA and CDR2 is SQIVND in the germline V gene (reference sequence). This CDR3 has 13 amino acids.

CDR3 amino acids: CASSQDMGSRDRRPGREKLFF. For the CDR3, the DNA is TGCGCCAGCAGCCAAGATATGGGAAGCCGGGACCGGCGACCGGGGCGTGAAAAACTGTTTTTT. The chain couples TRBV4-3 to TRBJ1-4; tentative D call: TRBD1 (5 bases). Germline CDR1 LGHNA, CDR2 YSLEER. Trimming took off 0 bases at V and 7 bases at J, with 30 bases between the two ends. The CDR3 is 21 amino acids.

The CDR3 region has the DNA TGTGCCAGTAGTATTCGGGACAGCTCCTACGAGCAGTACTTC. Its protein product is CASSIRDSSYEQYF. V is TRBV19 and J is TRBJ2-7, with 7 bases aligning to TRBD1. Looked up from germline, CDR1 is LNHDA and CDR2 is SQIVND (reference sequence). J was trimmed by 0 bases and V by 3 bases; bases with no gene match: 2. The CDR3 is 14 amino acids.

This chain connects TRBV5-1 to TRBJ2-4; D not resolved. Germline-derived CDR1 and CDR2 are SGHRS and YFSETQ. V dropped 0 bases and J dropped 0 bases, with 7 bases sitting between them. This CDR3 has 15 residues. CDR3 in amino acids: CASSLGGTAKNIQYF. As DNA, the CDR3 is TGCGCCAGCAGCTTGGGGGGAACAGCCAAAAACATTCAGTACTTC.

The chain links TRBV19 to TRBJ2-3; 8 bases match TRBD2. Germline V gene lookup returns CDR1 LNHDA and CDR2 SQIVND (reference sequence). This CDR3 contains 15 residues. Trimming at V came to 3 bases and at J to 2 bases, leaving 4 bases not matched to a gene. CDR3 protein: CASSISTSVTDTQYF. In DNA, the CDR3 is TGTGCCAGTAGTATTTCGACTAGCGTCACAGATACGCAGTATTTT.

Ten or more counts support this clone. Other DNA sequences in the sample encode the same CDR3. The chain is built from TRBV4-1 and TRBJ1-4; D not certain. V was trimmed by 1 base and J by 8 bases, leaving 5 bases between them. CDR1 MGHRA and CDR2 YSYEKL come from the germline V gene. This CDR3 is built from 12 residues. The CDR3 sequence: CASSQVGEKLFF. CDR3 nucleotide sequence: TGCGCCAGCAGCCAAGTCGGGGAAAAACTGTTTTTT.

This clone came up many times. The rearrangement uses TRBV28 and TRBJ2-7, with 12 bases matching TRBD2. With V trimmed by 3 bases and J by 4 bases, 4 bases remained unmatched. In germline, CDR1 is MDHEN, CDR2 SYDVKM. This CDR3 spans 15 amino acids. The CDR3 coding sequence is TGTGCCAGCAGTTTGAGGACTAGCGGGATTTACGAGCAGTACTTC. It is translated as CASSLRTSGIYEQYF.

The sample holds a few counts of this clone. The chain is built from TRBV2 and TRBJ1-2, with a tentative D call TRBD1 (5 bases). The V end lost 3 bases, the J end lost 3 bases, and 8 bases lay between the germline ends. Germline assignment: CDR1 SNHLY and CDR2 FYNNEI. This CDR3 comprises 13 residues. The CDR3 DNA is TGTGCCAGCAGTGACCAGGGAGACTATGGCTACACCTTC. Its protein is CASSDQGDYGYTF.

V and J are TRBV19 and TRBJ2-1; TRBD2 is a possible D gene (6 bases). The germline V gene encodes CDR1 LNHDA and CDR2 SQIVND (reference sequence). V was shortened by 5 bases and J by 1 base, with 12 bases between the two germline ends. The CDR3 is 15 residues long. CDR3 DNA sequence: TGTGCCAGTAGTCCTGGGGCGGGGTCCTACAATGAGCAGTTCTTC. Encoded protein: CASSPGAGSYNEQFF.

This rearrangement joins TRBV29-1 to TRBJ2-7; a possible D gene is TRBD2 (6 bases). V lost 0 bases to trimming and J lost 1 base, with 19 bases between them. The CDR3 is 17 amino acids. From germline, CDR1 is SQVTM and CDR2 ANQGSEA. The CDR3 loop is CSVEDPGTGGWSYEQYF. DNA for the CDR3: TGCAGCGTTGAAGATCCGGGGACTGGGGGTTGGTCCTACGAGCAGTACTTC.

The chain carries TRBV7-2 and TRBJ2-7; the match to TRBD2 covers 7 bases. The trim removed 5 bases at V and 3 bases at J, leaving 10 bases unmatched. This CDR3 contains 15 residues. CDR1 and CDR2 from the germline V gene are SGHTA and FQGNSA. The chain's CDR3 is CASSPRTRSLYEQYF. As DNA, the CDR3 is TGTGCCAGCAGCCCACGGACTAGATCCCTCTACGAGCAGTACTTC.

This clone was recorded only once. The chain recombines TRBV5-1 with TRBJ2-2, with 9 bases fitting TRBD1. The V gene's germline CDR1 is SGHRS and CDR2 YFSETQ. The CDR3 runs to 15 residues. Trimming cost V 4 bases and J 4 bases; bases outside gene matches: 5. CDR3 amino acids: CASSAGTGITGELFF. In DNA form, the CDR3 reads TGCGCCAGCAGCGCCGGGACAGGGATCACCGGGGAGCTGTTTTTT.

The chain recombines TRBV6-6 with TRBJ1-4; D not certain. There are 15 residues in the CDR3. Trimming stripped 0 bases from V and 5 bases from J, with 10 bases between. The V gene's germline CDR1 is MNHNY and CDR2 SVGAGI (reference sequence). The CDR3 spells CASSYSTYENEKLFF. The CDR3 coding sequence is TGTGCCAGCAGTTACTCGACATACGAAAATGAAAAACTGTTTTTT.

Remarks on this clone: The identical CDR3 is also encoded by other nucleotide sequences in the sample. The CDR3 region has the DNA TGCGCCAGCAGCTCACAGGGAAACACTGAAGCTTTCTTT. It yields the protein CASSSQGNTEAFF. The chain employs TRBV5-1 and TRBJ1-1, with a weak D call TRBD1 (6 bases). This CDR3 has 13 residues. Trimming stripped 3 bases from V and 2 bases from J, with 8 bases between. Germline V lookup: CDR1 SGHRS, CDR2 YFSETQ.

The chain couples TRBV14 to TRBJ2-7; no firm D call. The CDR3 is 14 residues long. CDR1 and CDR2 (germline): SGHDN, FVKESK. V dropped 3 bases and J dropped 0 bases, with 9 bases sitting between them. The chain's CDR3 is CASSHRRFSYEQYF. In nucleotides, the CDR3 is TGTGCCAGCAGCCACCGACGGTTCTCCTACGAGCAGTACTTC.

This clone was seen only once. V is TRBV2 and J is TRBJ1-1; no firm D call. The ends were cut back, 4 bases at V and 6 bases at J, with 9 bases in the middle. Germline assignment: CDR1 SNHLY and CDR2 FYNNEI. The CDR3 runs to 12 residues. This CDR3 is CASSGTESEAFF. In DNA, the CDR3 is TGTGCCAGCAGTGGGACCGAGTCTGAAGCTTTCTTT.

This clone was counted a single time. The chain's CDR3 is CSVNGASGNTGELFF. Here the CDR3 DNA reads TGCAGCGTGAATGGGGCTAGCGGGAACACCGGGGAGCTGTTTTTT. The chain is built from TRBV29-1 and TRBJ2-2; TRBD2 agrees at 7 bases. Losses at the gene ends were 6 bases for V and 1 base for J; bases not matched to a gene: 8. Germline V gives CDR1 SQVTM, CDR2 ANQGSEA. This CDR3 is built from 15 residues.

The chain's CDR3 is CASTSTGQPQHF. The CDR3 DNA follows: TGTGCCAGCACTAGTACGGGACAGCCCCAGCATTTT. The genes are TRBV28 and TRBJ1-5; D not resolved. Germline V gene lookup returns CDR1 MDHEN and CDR2 SYDVKM. V lost 7 bases, J lost 7 bases, and 11 bases lay in between. The CDR3 is made up of 12 amino acids. Full variable domain (rest looked up from reference TRBV28 and TRBJ1-5): DVKVTQSSRYLVKRTGEKVFLECVQDMDHENMFWYRQDPGLGLRLIYFSYDVKMKEKGDIPEGYSVSREKKERFSLILESASTNQTSMYLCASTSTGQPQHFGDGTRLSIL.

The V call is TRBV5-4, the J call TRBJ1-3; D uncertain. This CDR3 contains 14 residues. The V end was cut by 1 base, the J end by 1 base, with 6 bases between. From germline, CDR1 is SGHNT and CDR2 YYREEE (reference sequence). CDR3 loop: CASSLWPSGNTIYF. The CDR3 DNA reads TGTGCCAGCAGCTTGTGGCCTTCTGGAAACACCATATATTTT.

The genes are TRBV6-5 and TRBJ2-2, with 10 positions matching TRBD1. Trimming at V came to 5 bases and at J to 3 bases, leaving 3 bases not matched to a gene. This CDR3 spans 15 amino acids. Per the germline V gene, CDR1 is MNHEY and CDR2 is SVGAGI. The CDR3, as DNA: TGTGCCAGCAGTCCGGACAGGGGGTACACCGGGGAGCTGTTTTTT. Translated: CASSPDRGYTGELFF.

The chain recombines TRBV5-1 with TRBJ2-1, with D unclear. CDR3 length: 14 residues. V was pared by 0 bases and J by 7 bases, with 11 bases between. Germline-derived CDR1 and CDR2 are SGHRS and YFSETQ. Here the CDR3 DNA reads TGCGCCAGCAGCTTGGGTTCCTCTTTGAATGAGCAGTTCTTC. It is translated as CASSLGSSLNEQFF.

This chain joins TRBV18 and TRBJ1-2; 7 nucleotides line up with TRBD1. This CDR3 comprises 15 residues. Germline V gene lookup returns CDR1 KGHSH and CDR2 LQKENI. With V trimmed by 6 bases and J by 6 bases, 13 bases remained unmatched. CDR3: CASSPARQGTNGYTF. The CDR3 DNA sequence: TGTGCCAGCTCCCCCGCCCGACAGGGAACCAATGGCTACACCTTC. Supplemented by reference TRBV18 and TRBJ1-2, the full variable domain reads NAGVMQNPRHLVRRRGQEARLRCSPMKGHSHVYWYRQLPEEGLKFMVYLQKENIIDESGMPKERFSAEFPKEGPSILRIQQVVRGDSAAYFCASSPARQGTNGYTFGSGTRLTVV.

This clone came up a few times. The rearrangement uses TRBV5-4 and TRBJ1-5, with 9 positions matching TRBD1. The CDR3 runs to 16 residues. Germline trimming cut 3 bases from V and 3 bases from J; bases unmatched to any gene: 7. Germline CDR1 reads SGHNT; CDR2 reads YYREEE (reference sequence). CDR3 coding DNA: TGTGCCAGCAGCTCAACCGGGACAGGGAACAATCAGCCCCAGCATTTT. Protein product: CASSSTGTGNNQPQHF.

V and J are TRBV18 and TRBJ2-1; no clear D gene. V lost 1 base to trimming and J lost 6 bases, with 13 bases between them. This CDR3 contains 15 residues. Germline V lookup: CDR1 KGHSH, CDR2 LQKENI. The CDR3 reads CASSPLLEDGNEQFF. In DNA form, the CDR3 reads TGTGCCAGCTCACCACTCCTAGAGGACGGCAATGAGCAGTTCTTC. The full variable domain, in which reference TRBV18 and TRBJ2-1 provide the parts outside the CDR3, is NAGVMQNPRHLVRRRGQEARLRCSPMKGHSHVYWYRQLPEEGLKFMVYLQKENIIDESGMPKERFSAEFPKEGPSILRIQQVVRGDSAAYFCASSPLLEDGNEQFFGPGTRLTVL.